Below, 26 T cell receptor beta chains from the same sample are listed, as sequenced in a study of blood T cell repertoires in COVID-19. Profiled with immunoSEQ multiplex PCR; TCRdb holds only in-frame clones, not every one. In the table there are roughly 140,000 clones, around 81% of which are singletons. Input material: PBMCs or T cells enriched from blood (not recorded which). These receptors came from a woman aged 40-49 years who had recovered from COVID-19.

V and J are TRBV20-1 and TRBJ2-2; D is unclear. V was trimmed by 3 bases and J by 1 base, leaving 9 bases between them. Germline CDR1 and CDR2: DFQATT and SNEGSKA (reference sequence). This CDR3 is built from 14 residues. The CDR3 DNA reads TGCAGTGCTAGTTGGCCGATGAACACCGGGGAGCTGTTTTTT. Translated, it gives CSASWPMNTGELFF.

This chain links TRBV19 with TRBJ2-1, with TRBD1 identical over 12 bases. The CDR3 length is 13 residues. Germline CDR1 reads LNHDA; CDR2 reads SQIVND (reference sequence). Losses at the gene ends were 10 bases for V and 7 bases for J; bases not matched to a gene: 5. The CDR3 spells CATGTGGSNEQFF. The CDR3 DNA sequence: TGTGCCACCGGGACAGGGGGCTCGAATGAGCAGTTCTTC.

The rearrangement links TRBV6-5 to TRBJ1-2; no clear D gene. The CDR3 runs 11 residues. The germline V gene has CDR1 MNHEY and CDR2 SVGAGI. Trimming stripped 4 bases from V and 8 bases from J, with 8 bases between. For the CDR3, the DNA is TGTGCCAGCAGTTGGGGAGCAGGCTACACCTTC. Translating it yields CASSWGAGYTF.

The chain carries TRBV30 and TRBJ1-3; 7 bases align to TRBD1. V trimming: 8 bases; J trimming: 5 bases; junction bases outside the gene matches: 12. The germline CDR1 and CDR2 sequences are GTSNPN and SVGIG (reference sequence). The CDR3 has 14 amino acids. The CDR3 loop is CAGQGQGDRNTIYF. In nucleotides, the CDR3 is TGTGCCGGACAAGGGCAGGGGGATAGAAACACCATATATTTT.

The CDR3 coding sequence is TGCGCCAGCAGCTTACAGGGAAGTTTGGACACTGAAGCTTTCTTT. It yields the protein CASSLQGSLDTEAFF. The rearrangement links TRBV5-1 to TRBJ1-1; TRBD1 is a possible D gene (6 bases). Germline-derived CDR1 and CDR2 are SGHRS and YFSETQ. Deletions cut 2 bases from V and 3 bases from J, with 14 bases between. The CDR3 is made up of 15 amino acids.

This clone was counted a single time. The rearrangement links TRBV5-5 to TRBJ1-5; no firm D call. From germline, CDR1 is SGHKS and CDR2 YYEKEE (reference sequence). Trimming shortened V by 5 bases and J by 0 bases, and 18 bases separated the two germline ends. The CDR3 runs 17 residues. The CDR3 coding sequence is TGTGCCAGCAGTGCGCTTTTGACTTCCTATAGCAATCAGCCCCAGCATTTT. This sequence encodes CASSALLTSYSNQPQHF. Looking up the rest from reference TRBV5-5 and TRBJ1-5 gives the full variable domain: DAGVTQSPTHLIKTRGQQVTLRCSPISGHKSVSWYQQVLGQGPQFIFQYYEKEERGRGNFPDRFSARQFPNYSSELNVNALLLGDSALYLCASSALLTSYSNQPQHFGDGTRLSIL.

The CDR3 loop is CASSFATGAFGNTGELFF. The CDR3 DNA is TGTGCCAGCAGCTTCGCAACTGGGGCATTCGGGAACACCGGGGAGCTGTTTTTT. The chain combines TRBV11-2 with TRBJ2-2; tentatively, D is TRBD1 (5 bases). The CDR3 spans 18 residues. V was clipped by 3 bases and J by 1 base, with 18 bases between them. Per the germline V gene, CDR1 is SGHAT and CDR2 is FQNNGV.

The genes are TRBV15 and TRBJ1-6; D may be TRBD1 (6 bases). The V end was cut by 0 bases, the J end by 9 bases, with 9 bases between. The CDR3 sequence is 14 residues long. From germline, CDR1 is LNHNV and CDR2 YYDKDF (reference sequence). CDR3 sequence: CATSRDRGTSPLHF. CDR3 nucleotide sequence: TGTGCCACCAGCAGAGACAGGGGAACTTCACCCCTCCACTTT.

The genes are TRBV29-1 and TRBJ1-1; D gene unclear. Per the germline V gene, CDR1 is SQVTM and CDR2 is ANQGSEA. The CDR3 spans 14 residues. The V end lost 5 bases, the J end lost 1 base, and 14 bases lay between the germline ends. The CDR3 nucleotides are TGCAGCGTTTTTCGCGGCGTATCGAACACTGAAGCTTTCTTT. This gives the protein CSVFRGVSNTEAFF.

The J gene is TRBJ2-5, the V gene TRBV4-1; weak D call: TRBD2 (7 bases). The CDR3 has 15 residues. Germline lookup yields CDR1 MGHRA and CDR2 YSYEKL. Trimming cost V 8 bases and J 5 bases, with 21 bases left between them. The CDR3 region is CASYGVGGRGETQYF. CDR3 nucleotide sequence: TGCGCCAGCTACGGGGTCGGGGGGCGCGGGGAGACCCAGTACTTC.

This chain joins TRBV7-2 and TRBJ2-1; 9 bases are a match to TRBD2. Germline V lookup: CDR1 SGHTA, CDR2 FQGNSA. This CDR3 contains 14 residues. Losses at the gene ends were 1 base for V and 7 bases for J; bases not matched to a gene: 2. The CDR3 spells CASSLGTSENEQFF. The CDR3 DNA reads TGTGCCAGCAGCTTAGGGACTAGCGAGAATGAGCAGTTCTTC.

The chain links TRBV19 to TRBJ1-2; 7 positions match TRBD1. The CDR3 is made up of 13 amino acids. V was clipped by 3 bases and J by 7 bases; unmatched bases: 5. The germline gives CDR1 LNHDA, CDR2 SQIVND (reference sequence). CDR3 in DNA: TGTGCCAGTAGTATGGCGTCAGGGGGTGGCTACACCTTC. Translated: CASSMASGGGYTF. Filled out from reference TRBV19 and TRBJ1-2, the complete variable domain reads DGGITQSPKYLFRKEGQNVTLSCEQNLNHDAMYWYRQDPGQGLRLIYYSQIVNDFQKGDIAEGYSVSREKKESFPLTVTSAQKNPTAFYLCASSMASGGGYTFGSGTRLTVV.

The rearrangement uses TRBV9 and TRBJ2-5, with D perhaps TRBD1 (5 bases). V gave up 3 bases and J gave up 0 bases, with 9 bases separating them. Per germline, CDR1 SGDLS and CDR2 YYNGEE. The CDR3 sequence is 14 residues long. The DNA for the CDR3 is TGTGCCAGCAGCGACCGGACAAACCAAGAGACCCAGTACTTC. It translates to CASSDRTNQETQYF.

This clone appeared a single time. The V and J genes are TRBV6-2 or TRBV6-3 and TRBJ2-7; D is perhaps TRBD1 (6 bases). The CDR3 loop spans 15 amino acids. CDR1 and CDR2 (germline): MNHEY, SVGEGT. Trimming left V 2 bases short and J 6 bases short, with 17 bases between. The CDR3 DNA is TGTGCCAGCAGTTACCTCACCGACAGGAGGTCCGAGCAGTACTTC. This gives the protein CASSYLTDRRSEQYF.

Written as DNA, the CDR3 is TGTGCCAGCAGTGACGGACAGATCGGCTACGAGCAGTACTTC. It yields the protein CASSDGQIGYEQYF. This chain uses TRBV2 with TRBJ2-7; D might be TRBD1 (6 bases). Germline V gives CDR1 SNHLY, CDR2 FYNNEI. V was clipped by 3 bases and J by 3 bases, with 12 bases between them. The CDR3 runs to 14 residues. Full variable domain (missing parts from reference TRBV2 and TRBJ2-7): EPEVTQTPSHQVTQMGQEVILRCVPISNHLYFYWYRQILGQKVEFLVSFYNNEISEKSEIFDDQFSVERPDGSNFTLKIRSTKLEDSAMYFCASSDGQIGYEQYFGPGTRLTVT.

This chain joins TRBV27 and TRBJ2-7, with 11 bases aligning to TRBD2. Looked up from germline, CDR1 is MNHEY and CDR2 is SMNVEV (reference sequence). The trim removed 4 bases at V and 6 bases at J, leaving 11 bases unmatched. The CDR3 runs to 16 residues. This CDR3 reads CASSSRTSGSLGEQYF. CDR3 DNA: TGTGCCAGCAGTTCGAGGACTAGCGGGTCGCTAGGCGAGCAGTACTTC.

The chain joins TRBV5-1 to TRBJ2-1; 8 nucleotides match TRBD1. Unmatched junction bases numbered 20, after V lost 6 bases and J lost 9 bases. In germline, CDR1 is SGHRS, CDR2 YFSETQ. This CDR3 spans 17 amino acids. The CDR3 region is CASNTGPGTGRHGEQFF. The CDR3, as DNA: TGCGCCAGCAACACGGGCCCCGGGACAGGCCGTCACGGTGAGCAGTTCTTC.

The chain is built from TRBV9 and TRBJ1-5; a possible D gene is TRBD1 (6 bases). The CDR3 is made up of 16 amino acids. CDR1 and CDR2 (germline): SGDLS, YYNGEE. Trimming left V 0 bases short and J 1 base short, with 11 bases between. CDR3 in DNA: TGTGCCAGCAGCGTAGCCCCGGACAGCAGCAATCAGCCCCAGCATTTT. Its translation is CASSVAPDSSNQPQHF.

The chain recombines TRBV5-1 with TRBJ2-1; 8 nucleotides agree with TRBD1. Germline CDR1 reads SGHRS; CDR2 reads YFSETQ. The length of the CDR3 is 15 residues. After removal of 0 bases from V and 7 bases from J, the junction contained 6 bases not matched to a gene. The CDR3 bases are TGCGCCAGCAGCTTGGAAAGGACAGGGATAAATGAGCAGTTCTTC. This gives the protein CASSLERTGINEQFF. Full variable domain (rest looked up from reference TRBV5-1 and TRBJ2-1): KAGVTQTPRYLIKTRGQQVTLSCSPISGHRSVSWYQQTPGQGLQFLFEYFSETQRNKGNFPGRFSGRQFSNSRSEMNVSTLELGDSALYLCASSLERTGINEQFFGPGTRLTVL.

The chain recombines TRBV29-1 with TRBJ2-7; 7 nucleotides align to TRBD1. Germline V gene lookup returns CDR1 SQVTM and CDR2 ANQGSEA. This CDR3 has 13 amino acids. Trimming at V came to 3 bases and at J to 4 bases, leaving 6 bases not matched to a gene. The CDR3 region is CSVEWTGTYEQYF. The CDR3 DNA sequence: TGCAGCGTTGAGTGGACAGGAACTTACGAGCAGTACTTC.

The rearrangement links TRBV2 to TRBJ1-2; D may be TRBD1 (5 bases). CDR3 length: 15 amino acids. The V gene lost 8 bases and the J gene lost 2 bases, with 18 bases spanning the gap. The germline V gene has CDR1 SNHLY and CDR2 FYNNEI. The CDR3 here is CASRAPAGSNYGYTF. CDR3 bases: TGTGCCAGCCGCGCGCCCGCAGGGTCGAACTATGGCTACACCTTC.

V and J are TRBV10-3 and TRBJ1-2, with D perhaps matching TRBD1 (5 bases). Trimming left V 3 bases short and J 4 bases short, with 21 bases between. Germline assignment: CDR1 ENHRY and CDR2 SYGVKD. The CDR3 totals 17 residues. This CDR3 is CAISDLAGGDAIYGYTF. DNA for the CDR3: TGTGCCATCAGTGATTTGGCGGGGGGGGACGCCATCTATGGCTACACCTTC.

The V call is TRBV5-1, the J call TRBJ1-2; D is uncertain. V was trimmed by 2 bases and J by 6 bases, leaving 14 bases between them. CDR1 is SGHRS and CDR2 is YFSETQ in the germline V gene. CDR3 length equals 14 residues. The CDR3: CASSFTQDTNGYTF. In nucleotides, the CDR3 is TGCGCCAGCAGCTTTACGCAGGATACGAATGGCTACACCTTC.

The rearrangement links TRBV5-1 to TRBJ2-5, with D possibly being TRBD2 (6 bases). The CDR3 is made up of 13 amino acids. Germline V CDR1 and CDR2: SGHRS, YFSETQ. The V end was cut by 6 bases, the J end by 1 base, with 10 bases between. The CDR3 DNA follows: TGCGCCAGCAAGAGGGAGGTCCAAGAGACCCAGTACTTC. Translating it yields CASKREVQETQYF. Based on the CDR3 plus reference TRBV5-1 and TRBJ2-5, the full variable domain is KAGVTQTPRYLIKTRGQQVTLSCSPISGHRSVSWYQQTPGQGLQFLFEYFSETQRNKGNFPGRFSGRQFSNSRSEMNVSTLELGDSALYLCASKREVQETQYFGPGTRLLVL.

The gene calls are TRBV5-8 and TRBJ1-2, with a weak D call TRBD1 (5 bases). With 2 bases removed from V and 2 bases from J, the gap between germline ends came to 10 bases. The V gene's germline CDR1 is SGHTS and CDR2 YDEGEE. The CDR3 loop spans 14 amino acids. DNA of the CDR3: TGTGCCAGCAGCTTACGGCAGGGAAACTATGGCTACACCTTC. Translated: CASSLRQGNYGYTF.

The chain couples TRBV10-3 to TRBJ1-2, with TRBD1 as a possible D gene (5 bases). The CDR3 consists of 15 residues. In germline, CDR1 is ENHRY, CDR2 SYGVKD. Trimming took 0 bases from V and 7 from J, leaving 15 bases between them. The CDR3 here is CAISESGRTTRGYTF. The CDR3 region has the DNA TGTGCCATCAGTGAGTCGGGCAGGACAACCCGTGGCTACACCTTC.